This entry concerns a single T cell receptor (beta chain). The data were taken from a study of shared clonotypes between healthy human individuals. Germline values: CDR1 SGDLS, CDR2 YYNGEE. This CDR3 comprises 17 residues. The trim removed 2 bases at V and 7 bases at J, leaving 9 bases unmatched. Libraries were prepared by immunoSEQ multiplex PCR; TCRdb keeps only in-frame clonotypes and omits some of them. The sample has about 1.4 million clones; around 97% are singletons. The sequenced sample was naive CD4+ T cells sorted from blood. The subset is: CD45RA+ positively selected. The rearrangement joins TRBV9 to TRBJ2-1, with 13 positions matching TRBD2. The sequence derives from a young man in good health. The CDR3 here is CASSVGTSGRAANEQFF. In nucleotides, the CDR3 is TGTGCCAGCAGCGTTGGAACTAGCGGGAGGGCCGCTAATGAGCAGTTCTTC.